Listed here are 20 T cell receptor beta chains from one sample, sequenced in a study of T cell changes during pregnancy in multiple sclerosis. Method: immunoSEQ multiplex PCR; TCRdb's copy keeps in-frame clones and lacks some. Of about 100,000 clones listed, about 90% are singletons. The sample in question was peripheral blood, obtained after pregnancy. Receptors originate from a female donor with multiple sclerosis, enrolled in a pregnancy study.

The rearrangement joins TRBV28 to TRBJ2-1; D not certain. V lost 5 bases and J lost 0, with 11 bases in between. Germline V gene sequence: CDR1 MDHEN, CDR2 SYDVKM. The CDR3 sequence is 15 residues long. The CDR3 is CASSAVAFSYNEQFF. The CDR3 bases are TGTGCCAGCAGTGCCGTGGCCTTCTCCTACAATGAGCAGTTCTTC. Based on the CDR3 plus reference TRBV28 and TRBJ2-1, the full variable domain is DVKVTQSSRYLVKRTGEKVFLECVQDMDHENMFWYRQDPGLGLRLIYFSYDVKMKEKGDIPEGYSVSREKKERFSLILESASTNQTSMYLCASSAVAFSYNEQFFGPGTRLTVL.

This clone has just one count. The chain carries TRBV10-3 and TRBJ1-1, with 12 bases matching TRBD1. Looked up from germline, CDR1 is ENHRY and CDR2 is SYGVKD. There are 16 residues in the CDR3. The V segment lost 6 bases and the J segment 0 bases; nucleotides outside the gene matches: 5. Here the CDR3 reads CAIRRGQGAVNTEAFF. The CDR3 DNA reads TGTGCCATCAGGAGGGGACAGGGGGCGGTGAACACTGAAGCTTTCTTT.

The chain recombines TRBV19 with TRBJ2-7; possible D gene TRBD1, 5 bases. With 6 bases removed from V and 7 bases from J, the gap between germline ends came to 19 bases. The CDR3 covers 14 residues. Germline CDR1 and CDR2: LNHDA and SQIVND (reference sequence). CDR3 region: CASSLQARAEEQYF. CDR3 sequence (DNA): TGTGCCAGTAGCCTCCAGGCCAGGGCAGAAGAGCAGTACTTC.

The CDR3: CASSWKLQGEKLFF. CDR3 DNA sequence: TGCGCCAGCAGCTGGAAACTTCAGGGAGAAAAACTGTTTTTT. The V gene is TRBV5-1, the J gene TRBJ1-4; D perhaps matches TRBD1 (5 bases). Looked up from germline, CDR1 is SGHRS and CDR2 is YFSETQ. CDR3 length: 14 residues. V gave up 3 bases and J gave up 8 bases, with 14 bases separating them.

The chain uses TRBV2 and TRBJ1-5; 7 positions agree with TRBD1. The V segment lost 7 bases and the J segment 8 bases; nucleotides outside the gene matches: 11. Germline CDR1 reads SNHLY; CDR2 reads FYNNEI. This CDR3 comprises 14 residues. CDR3 in amino acids: CASTRDRVFEPQHF. The CDR3 nucleotides read TGTGCCAGCACTAGAGACAGGGTTTTTGAGCCCCAGCATTTT.

The chain employs TRBV4-3 and TRBJ1-1, with TRBD1 matching 9 bases. J lost 5 bases, V lost 2 bases, and 6 bases had no gene match. CDR1 and CDR2 (germline): LGHNA, YSLEER. The CDR3 runs 15 residues. CDR3 loop: CASSQTGTGKTEAFF. CDR3 in DNA: TGCGCCAGCAGCCAAACCGGGACAGGGAAAACTGAAGCTTTCTTT.

V gene TRBV1 combines with J gene TRBJ1-2. TRBV1 represents a pseudogene. The CDR3 extends over 14 amino acids. CDR3 amino acids: CTSSLDSGLYGYTF. In nucleotides, the CDR3 is TGCACCAGCAGCCTCGACAGCGGGTTGTATGGCTACACCTTC.

The chain employs TRBV6-5 and TRBJ1-2, with 7 bases lining up with TRBD1. The CDR3 totals 14 residues. Trimming cost V 0 bases and J 4 bases; bases outside gene matches: 2. Germline CDR1 is MNHEY and CDR2 is SVGAGI. CDR3 nucleotide sequence: TGTGCCAGCAGTTACTCGTGGGACAGCTATGGCTACACCTTC. The encoded protein is CASSYSWDSYGYTF.

The chain couples TRBV6-1 to TRBJ1-2, with 8 nucleotides matching TRBD1. The CDR3 spans 14 residues. V lost 5 bases to trimming and J lost 4 bases; unmatched junction nucleotides: 6. Per germline, CDR1 MNHNS and CDR2 SASEGT. The DNA for the CDR3 is TGTGCCAGCAGTAGACAGGGGTCGAGCTATGGCTACACCTTC. It translates to CASSRQGSSYGYTF.

The gene calls are TRBV28 and TRBJ2-5; tentatively, D is TRBD1 (5 bases). V was cut by 6 bases and J by 7 bases, with 21 bases left in between. There are 15 residues in the CDR3. The germline CDR1 and CDR2 sequences are MDHEN and SYDVKM. The CDR3 DNA follows: TGTGCCAGCAGATCCTCTGGACGCTCAAGGGGGACCCAGTACTTC. This sequence encodes CASRSSGRSRGTQYF. Looking up the rest from reference TRBV28 and TRBJ2-5 gives the full variable domain: DVKVTQSSRYLVKRTGEKVFLECVQDMDHENMFWYRQDPGLGLRLIYFSYDVKMKEKGDIPEGYSVSREKKERFSLILESASTNQTSMYLCASRSSGRSRGTQYFGPGTRLLVL.

The chain combines TRBV7-2 with TRBJ2-7, with a possible D match to TRBD2 (6 bases). V lost 4 bases to trimming and J lost 7 bases, with 23 bases between them. The germline V gene encodes CDR1 SGHTA and CDR2 FQGNSA. This CDR3 comprises 16 residues. The CDR3 here is CASSSTSGAGGMEQYF. The CDR3 nucleotides are TGTGCCAGCAGCTCTACTAGTGGGGCTGGAGGGATGGAGCAGTACTTC.

This clone has only one observation. This chain uses TRBV9 with TRBJ1-1; weak D call: TRBD1 (5 bases). Trimming took 4 bases from V and 5 from J, leaving 12 bases between them. The CDR3 length is 13 residues. Germline values: CDR1 SGDLS, CDR2 YYNGEE. CDR3 coding DNA: TGTGCCAGCAGCCCCTCGCGGGGGACTGAAGCTTTCTTT. Residues: CASSPSRGTEAFF.

The CDR3 DNA reads TGTGCCAGCAGTGCTGGAGACGAGATTCAGCCCCAGCATTTT. This gives the protein CASSAGDEIQPQHF. This chain connects TRBV6-6 to TRBJ1-5; D is uncertain. The CDR3 is 14 amino acids. V was trimmed by 5 bases and J by 6 bases, leaving 14 bases between them. Germline CDR1 is MNHNY and CDR2 is SVGAGI (reference sequence).

CDR3 DNA: TGTGCCAGTGGGTACCGGGACAGTGAAGCTTTCTTT. Translated, it gives CASGYRDSEAFF. The chain has TRBV19 and TRBJ1-1, with 7 bases matching TRBD1. The V gene end was trimmed by 8 bases and the J gene end by 7 bases; junction bases not matched to a gene: 7. The germline V gene has CDR1 LNHDA and CDR2 SQIVND (reference sequence). This CDR3 contains 12 residues.

The rearrangement joins TRBV5-8 to TRBJ2-1, with D maybe TRBD2 (6 bases). The CDR3 sequence is 17 residues long. V was trimmed by 1 base and J by 0 bases, leaving 14 bases between them. Per germline, CDR1 SGHTS and CDR2 YDEGEE. The CDR3 bases are TGTGCCAGCAGCTTGAGATTGGGGGGAACCTCCTACAATGAGCAGTTCTTC. Protein: CASSLRLGGTSYNEQFF.

This clone has only one observation. The chain uses TRBV4-2 and TRBJ2-3; 9 bases match TRBD2. This CDR3 comprises 16 residues. Germline CDR1 LGHNA, CDR2 YNFKEQ. V trimming: 0 bases; J trimming: 3 bases; junction bases outside the gene matches: 4. As DNA, the CDR3 is TGTGCCAGCAGCCAAGAGCAGGGACTAGCAACAGATACGCAGTATTTT. It yields the protein CASSQEQGLATDTQYF.

This chain connects TRBV5-1 to TRBJ1-3; D is undetermined. The germline gives CDR1 SGHRS, CDR2 YFSETQ. CDR3 length equals 17 residues. Trimming stripped 4 bases from V and 1 base from J, with 18 bases between. CDR3 DNA sequence: TGCGCCAGCAGCCTAAACCCCTCGCGGGGTTCTGGAAACACCATATATTTT. Translating gives CASSLNPSRGSGNTIYF.

The chain uses TRBV28 and TRBJ2-7, with 7 bases fitting TRBD2. The CDR3 loop spans 14 amino acids. After removal of 5 bases from V and 5 bases from J, the junction contained 9 bases not matched to a gene. Germline V gene lookup returns CDR1 MDHEN and CDR2 SYDVKM. CDR3 coding DNA: TGTGCCAGCAGTCCCGGGGGAGGGATCGACGAGCAGTACTTC. It yields the protein CASSPGGGIDEQYF.

For the CDR3, the DNA is TGTGCCTCGTCGGGGGAGGCTTACTACGAGCAGTACTTC. Amino acids: CASSGEAYYEQYF. The J gene is TRBJ2-7, the V gene TRBV7-2; possibly TRBD2 for D (6 bases). This CDR3 is built from 13 residues. Trimming left V 11 bases short and J 3 bases short, with 17 bases between. Looked up from germline, CDR1 is SGHTA and CDR2 is FQGNSA. Variable domain in full (rest from reference TRBV7-2 and TRBJ2-7): GAGVSQSPSNKVTEKGKDVELRCDPISGHTALYWYRQSLGQGLEFLIYFQGNSAPDKSGLPSDRFSAERTGGSVSTLTIQRTQQEDSAVYLCASSGEAYYEQYFGPGTRLTVT.

The chain couples TRBV2 to TRBJ1-1, with D possibly being TRBD1 (5 bases). Germline V gene lookup returns CDR1 SNHLY and CDR2 FYNNEI. This CDR3 has 14 residues. With 6 bases removed from V and 2 bases from J, the gap between germline ends came to 13 bases. CDR3 nucleotide sequence: TGTGCCAGCAGACGCGGGGGGACTAACACTGAAGCTTTCTTT. Protein: CASRRGGTNTEAFF. Full variable domain (remainder filled in from reference TRBV2 and TRBJ1-1): EPEVTQTPSHQVTQMGQEVILRCVPISNHLYFYWYRQILGQKVEFLVSFYNNEISEKSEIFDDQFSVERPDGSNFTLKIRSTKLEDSAMYFCASRRGGTNTEAFFGQGTRLTVV.